Presented here are 30 T cell receptor beta chains from one specimen sequenced in a study of blood T cell repertoires in COVID-19. TCRdb's table, derived via immunoSEQ multiplex PCR, lists solely in-frame clones and lacks some. Of tens of thousands of clones in the sample, roughly 87% were seen once. Specimen: peripheral blood. The source of these receptors is a man older than 75 in a cohort sampled during active COVID-19.

The rearrangement uses TRBV4-2 and TRBJ1-4; D is ambiguous. The CDR3 runs 15 residues. Trimming took off 4 bases at V and 5 bases at J, with 14 bases between the two ends. Germline CDR1 LGHNA, CDR2 YNFKEQ. The CDR3 bases are TGTGCCAGCAGCCCGTACCTGCAGAAAAATGAAAAACTGTTTTTT. This sequence encodes CASSPYLQKNEKLFF.

V and J are TRBV4-1 and TRBJ2-7, with D tentatively TRBD1 (6 bases). Trimming removed 0 bases at V and 4 bases at J, with 10 bases between. This CDR3 has 14 residues. CDR1 is MGHRA, CDR2 YSYEKL, per germline. CDR3 sequence: CASSQEPGEYEQYF. The CDR3 region has the DNA TGCGCCAGCAGCCAAGAACCAGGGGAGTACGAGCAGTACTTC.

This clone is a singleton in its sample. The gene calls are TRBV18 and TRBJ1-1, with D maybe TRBD1 (6 bases). Germline V gene lookup returns CDR1 KGHSH and CDR2 LQKENI. The V end was cut by 2 bases, the J end by 5 bases, with 15 bases between. CDR3 length equals 15 residues. As DNA, the CDR3 is TGTGCCAGCTCACCATCGACGGATCAGGGGACTGAAGCTTTCTTT. Translated: CASSPSTDQGTEAFF.

On this clone itself: The junction departs from the called germline gene at one end, perhaps through a read error. The V and J genes are TRBV4-1 and TRBJ2-6; D possibly corresponds to TRBD2 (6 bases). Germline V lookup: CDR1 MGHRA, CDR2 YSYEKL. The CDR3 extends over 17 amino acids. CDR3 amino acids: CASTQQEGSSGANVLTF. CDR3 nucleotides: TGCGCCAGCACCCAACAGGAGGGAAGCAGTGGGGCCAACGTCCTGACTTTC.

The rearrangement uses TRBV3-1 (or the pseudogene TRBV3-2) and TRBJ1-1; TRBD1 matches at 9 bases. This CDR3 has 11 residues. The J segment lost 8 bases and the V segment lost 5 bases, leaving 0 bases of the junction unmatched. Germline values: CDR1 LGHDT, CDR2 YNNKEL (reference sequence). The CDR3 sequence is CASSGTGEAFF. The DNA of the CDR3 is TGTGCCAGCAGCGGGACAGGGGAAGCTTTCTTT.

The CDR3 DNA sequence: TGTGCCAGCAGCCACTGGAGTAGCGGGGGTACCGGGGAGCTGTTTTTT. Encoded protein: CASSHWSSGGTGELFF. The chain is built from TRBV7-8 and TRBJ2-2; 9 bases are shared with TRBD2. The trim removed 5 bases at V and 5 bases at J, leaving 9 bases unmatched. There are 16 residues in the CDR3. CDR1 and CDR2 from the germline V gene are SGHVS and FQNEAQ.

This rearrangement joins TRBV12-5 to TRBJ1-2; 7 nucleotides match TRBD1. Trimming took 7 bases from V and 4 from J; bases not matched to a gene: 6. The germline gives CDR1 LGHNT, CDR2 FRNRAP. The CDR3 is 13 residues long. The CDR3 sequence: CASAPTGTYGYTF. For the CDR3, the DNA is TGTGCTAGTGCCCCGACAGGGACCTATGGCTACACCTTC.

The rearrangement joins TRBV7-2 to TRBJ2-7; possible D gene TRBD2, 6 bases. The CDR3 runs 12 residues. With 1 base removed from V and 7 bases from J, the gap between germline ends came to 8 bases. In germline, CDR1 is SGHTA, CDR2 FQGNSA. CDR3 sequence reads: CASSLVGREQYF. The DNA of the CDR3 is TGTGCCAGCAGCTTAGTAGGGAGGGAGCAGTACTTC.

V and J are TRBV19 and TRBJ2-3, with 7 positions matching TRBD2. The junction had 6 bases not matched to a gene; V was cut back by 11 bases and J by 1 base. The CDR3 is 13 amino acids. The germline gives CDR1 LNHDA, CDR2 SQIVND (reference sequence). CDR3 sequence (DNA): TGTGCCTGCCGAACTAGCGGCACAGATACGCAGTATTTT. This sequence encodes CACRTSGTDTQYF.

The V call is TRBV7-2, the J call TRBJ1-3, with no clear D. The germline V gene has CDR1 SGHTA and CDR2 FQGNSA. V gave up 2 bases and J gave up 0 bases, with 11 bases separating them. The CDR3 is 16 residues long. The CDR3 DNA reads as TGTGCCAGCAGCTTACGCGGCAGCCCCTCTGGAAACACCATATATTTT. Its protein is CASSLRGSPSGNTIYF.

The rearrangement links TRBV5-1 to TRBJ2-1; 10 positions match TRBD2. In germline, CDR1 is SGHRS, CDR2 YFSETQ. V lost 0 bases and J lost 3; bases outside the gene matches: 6. The CDR3 contains 17 residues. The CDR3 reads CASSLGISSGSYNEQFF. The CDR3 bases are TGCGCCAGCAGCTTGGGGATTTCTAGCGGGAGCTACAATGAGCAGTTCTTC. The whole variable domain, remainder taken from reference TRBV5-1 and TRBJ2-1, is KAGVTQTPRYLIKTRGQQVTLSCSPISGHRSVSWYQQTPGQGLQFLFEYFSETQRNKGNFPGRFSGRQFSNSRSEMNVSTLELGDSALYLCASSLGISSGSYNEQFFGPGTRLTVL.

This chain joins TRBV2 and TRBJ2-3; 13 bases line up with TRBD2. V gave up 5 bases and J gave up 5 bases; unmatched junction bases: 7. In germline, CDR1 is SNHLY, CDR2 FYNNEI. The CDR3 sequence is 16 residues long. Here the CDR3 DNA reads TGTGCCAGCAGTCTCGGACTAGCGGGAGTTCTAGATACGCAGTATTTT. It encodes CASSLGLAGVLDTQYF.

This chain connects TRBV3-1 (or the pseudogene TRBV3-2) to TRBJ2-7, with a weak D call TRBD1 (5 bases). This CDR3 has 18 residues. Trimming took off 2 bases at V and 0 bases at J, with 20 bases between the two ends. The V gene's germline CDR1 is LGHDT and CDR2 YNNKEL (reference sequence). CDR3 in amino acids: CASSQRFDSFSSSYEQYF. In nucleotides, the CDR3 is TGTGCCAGCAGCCAAAGGTTCGACAGTTTTTCCAGCTCCTACGAGCAGTACTTC.

This chain links TRBV27 with TRBJ1-5; 7 bases align to TRBD1. V gave up 5 bases and J gave up 6 bases; unmatched junction bases: 13. The germline gives CDR1 MNHEY, CDR2 SMNVEV (reference sequence). This CDR3 contains 16 residues. The CDR3 sequence: CASSPTGTVRGQPQHF. CDR3 DNA sequence: TGTGCCAGCAGTCCGACGGGGACAGTACGGGGTCAGCCCCAGCATTTT.

This rearrangement joins TRBV7-8 to TRBJ1-2, with 7 bases matching TRBD1. CDR1 is SGHVS, CDR2 FQNEAQ, per germline. V lost 2 bases and J lost 0; bases outside the gene matches: 9. The CDR3 totals 17 residues. CDR3 coding DNA: TGTGCCAGCAGCTTAAGGGGGCAGATGGGAGCTAACTATGGCTACACCTTC. Protein: CASSLRGQMGANYGYTF.

This clone was found once. The rearrangement joins TRBV27 to TRBJ1-1, with 8 bases that match TRBD1. The CDR3 totals 14 residues. The trim removed 7 bases at V and 1 base at J, leaving 5 bases unmatched. Germline lookup yields CDR1 MNHEY and CDR2 SMNVEV (reference sequence). CDR3 in amino acids: CASTRQGPNTEAFF. The CDR3 DNA reads TGTGCCAGCACCCGACAGGGGCCGAACACTGAAGCTTTCTTT.

This clone was recorded once. V and J are TRBV6-6 and TRBJ2-7, with D tentatively TRBD1 (6 bases). The V gene's germline CDR1 is MNHNY and CDR2 SVGAGI (reference sequence). The V end lost 4 bases, the J end lost 2 bases, and 9 bases lay between the germline ends. This CDR3 contains 13 residues. CDR3 DNA sequence: TGTGCCAGCAGTTCCTGGACAGCCTACGAGCAGTACTTC. It encodes CASSSWTAYEQYF.

The V and J genes are TRBV6-8 and TRBJ2-7, with D maybe TRBD1 (5 bases). CDR1 and CDR2 (germline): MNHGY, SAAAGT. V lost 6 bases and J 5 bases, leaving 14 bases between the germline ends. The CDR3 covers 13 residues. The CDR3, as DNA: TGTGCCAGCAGACCGAACAGGAGAAACGAGCAGTACTTC. This gives the protein CASRPNRRNEQYF.

This chain uses TRBV30 with TRBJ1-1; maybe TRBD1 (5 bases). Deletions cut 2 bases from V and 8 bases from J, with 21 bases between. Germline V gives CDR1 GTSNPN, CDR2 SVGIG (reference sequence). The CDR3 runs 15 residues. The CDR3 region has the DNA TGTGCCTGGAGTCCACCCGGGACTTCACCTAGGGAAGCTTTCTTT. Translated, it gives CAWSPPGTSPREAFF.

Only one count was recorded for this clone. The rearrangement uses TRBV10-3 and TRBJ1-5; D perhaps matches TRBD1 (5 bases). V was trimmed by 2 bases and J by 1 base, leaving 6 bases between them. The length of the CDR3 is 14 residues. Germline V gene lookup returns CDR1 ENHRY and CDR2 SYGVKD. CDR3 amino acids: CAISEKGSNQPQHF. The CDR3 nucleotides read TGTGCCATCAGTGAGAAGGGGAGCAATCAGCCCCAGCATTTT.

The chain joins TRBV11-2 to TRBJ1-4; 9 bases map to TRBD1. The trim removed 4 bases at V and 1 base at J, leaving 1 base unmatched. This CDR3 contains 15 residues. Germline CDR1 and CDR2: SGHAT and FQNNGV. The chain's CDR3 is CASSWGQGTNEKLFF. Written as DNA, the CDR3 is TGTGCCAGCAGCTGGGGACAGGGAACTAATGAAAAACTGTTTTTT.

The chain carries TRBV6-2 or TRBV6-3 and TRBJ1-4; D is perhaps TRBD1 (5 bases). The germline V gene has CDR1 MNHEY and CDR2 SVGEGT. V was clipped by 0 bases and J by 7 bases, with 12 bases between them. The CDR3 extends over 15 amino acids. CDR3 in DNA: TGTGCCAGCAGTTACTCTCGGCAGGGAGGTGAAAAACTGTTTTTT. Amino acid sequence: CASSYSRQGGEKLFF.

This clone was observed a few times. This chain joins TRBV9 and TRBJ1-2, with TRBD1 matching 9 bases. The CDR3 is made up of 14 amino acids. Losses at the gene ends were 4 bases for V and 2 bases for J; bases not matched to a gene: 3. Germline CDR1 reads SGDLS; CDR2 reads YYNGEE. The CDR3, as DNA: TGTGCCAGCAGCTACGGGACAGGGAACTATGGCTACACCTTC. This codes for CASSYGTGNYGYTF.

With respect to this clone: At one end the junction does not follow the germline gene, possibly because of a read error. The rearrangement links TRBV6-1 to TRBJ2-1; 8 positions agree with TRBD1. In germline, CDR1 is MNHNS, CDR2 SASEGT. The CDR3 is 14 residues long. In DNA, the CDR3 is TGTGCCAGCAGGGAAGGGACAGGCGTCAATGAGCAGTTCTTC. Amino acids: CASREGTGVNEQFF.

This clone occurred once. The gene calls are TRBV5-1 and TRBJ2-1; D is unresolved. Trimming pared 0 bases from V and 0 bases from J, leaving 10 bases between. Germline CDR1 SGHRS, CDR2 YFSETQ. This CDR3 has 16 residues. CDR3 protein: CASSLEQTSSYNEQFF. The CDR3 DNA is TGCGCCAGCAGCTTGGAGCAGACAAGCTCCTACAATGAGCAGTTCTTC.

V gene TRBV30 combines with J gene TRBJ1-1, with 7 positions matching TRBD1. Germline V gene sequence: CDR1 GTSNPN, CDR2 SVGIG (reference sequence). J lost 2 bases, V lost 0 bases, and 15 bases had no gene match. This CDR3 has 18 residues. The CDR3 region has the DNA TGTGCCTGGAGTGTAGAACAGGGGAATTTCCGACTCAACACTGAAGCTTTCTTT. Its translation: CAWSVEQGNFRLNTEAFF.

The rearrangement uses TRBV5-1 and TRBJ2-5; 10 bases align to TRBD2. CDR1 is SGHRS, CDR2 YFSETQ, per germline. V gave up 4 bases and J gave up 2 bases; unmatched junction bases: 5. The CDR3 covers 15 residues. This CDR3 is CASSTETSGQETQYF. The CDR3, as DNA: TGCGCCAGCAGCACCGAGACTAGCGGGCAAGAGACCCAGTACTTC.

This chain links TRBV19 with TRBJ2-7; TRBD1 matches at 7 bases. CDR1 and CDR2 from the germline V gene are LNHDA and SQIVND (reference sequence). CDR3 size: 16 residues. V lost 5 bases and J lost 4; bases outside the gene matches: 14. Here the CDR3 DNA reads TGTGCCAGTAGTCTTGCCCCCGCCGGGACAGCATACGAGCAGTACTTC. As protein: CASSLAPAGTAYEQYF.

V gene TRBV25-1 combines with J gene TRBJ1-1; maybe TRBD1 (5 bases). The CDR3 runs 13 residues. Per germline, CDR1 MGHDK and CDR2 SYGVNS. With 5 bases removed from V and 4 bases from J, the gap between germline ends came to 11 bases. CDR3 nucleotides: TGTGCCAGCAGTATATCCCAGGGCACTGAAGCTTTCTTT. Translating it yields CASSISQGTEAFF. Drawing the rest from reference TRBV25-1 and TRBJ1-1, the complete variable domain is EADIYQTPRYLVIGTGKKITLECSQTMGHDKMYWYQQDPGMELHLIHYSYGVNSTEKGDLSSESTVSRIRTEHFPLTLESARPSHTSQYLCASSISQGTEAFFGQGTRLTVV.

The chain joins TRBV30 to TRBJ1-6; a weak D match, TRBD1 (6 bases). In germline, CDR1 is GTSNPN, CDR2 SVGIG (reference sequence). Between the trimmed V and J ends, which lost 5 bases and 6 bases, there was a span of 14 bases. CDR3 length equals 14 residues. In nucleotides, the CDR3 is TGTGCCTGGGGGGGCCTTGGTGGTAATTCACCCCTCCACTTT. The encoded protein is CAWGGLGGNSPLHF. Filled out from reference TRBV30 and TRBJ1-6, the complete variable domain reads SQTIHQWPATLVQPVGSPLSLECTVEGTSNPNLYWYRQAAGRGLQLLFYSVGIGQISSEVPQNLSASRPQDRQFILSSKKLLLSDSGFYLCAWGGLGGNSPLHFGNGTRLTVT.